The source of this T cell receptor (beta chain) is a study of blood T cells in healthy people across ages. Study-wide results and caveats: The CMV status of each donor remained undetermined, and this could have confounded shifts in expanded clonotypes. It was not possible, with unsorted PBMCs, to conclusively compare naive and antigen-experienced cells.

Concerning this clonotype: Its antigen is not identified.

This CDR3 comprises 18 residues. Germline-derived CDR1 and CDR2 are DFQATT and SNEGSKA (reference sequence). V trimming: 0 bases; J trimming: 11 bases; junction bases outside the gene matches: 20. Then a second PCR, running roughly 6 to 12 cycles, was carried out with a sample-barcoded 5' primer and a J-beta primer mix. A tag from a template-switch adaptor with 12 random nucleotides marked each cDNA molecule. TCRdb independently ran MiXCR on the 5' RACE reads; one entry per CDR3 protein. The sample yields 800,000 to 1,000,000 distinct CDR3 sequences, roughly 43% seen once. V and J are TRBV20-1 and TRBJ2-5, with 11 bases identical to TRBD2. Sequenced material: blood. The receptor was derived from a man aged 30-40 years in good health. The CDR3 loop is CSARDPSGGRSGSNEQYF. Written as DNA, the CDR3 is TGCAGTGCTAGAGATCCTAGCGGGGGGCGATCTGGATCTAATGAGCAGTACTTC.